The 11 T cell receptor beta chains below all came from one sample that was sequenced in a study of vaccination effects on CD4 cells after COVID-19. Data came from immunoSEQ multiplex PCR; TCRdb stores just in-frame clones and leaves some out. This repertoire shows approximately 66,000 clones, over 75% found once; its top ten account for over 2%. Investigators separated out CD4+ T cells once around 9 days of culture had passed. It was two doses of either the BNT162b2 or mRNA-1273 vaccine that participants received. No antigen is known for these receptors. Specimen: CD4+ T cells from PBMCs cultured without peptide, collected after COVID-19 vaccination. All receptors derive from a human donor who received a COVID-19 vaccine.

Here the CDR3 DNA reads TGTGCCAGCAGGAAGAAAGGCGACAATGAGCAGTTCTTC. It is translated as CASRKKGDNEQFF. The chain has TRBV7-3 and TRBJ2-1; D is undetermined. Per the germline V gene, CDR1 is SGHTA and CDR2 is FQGTGA. With 6 bases removed from V and 5 bases from J, the gap between germline ends came to 11 bases. The CDR3 spans 13 residues.

J is TRBJ2-3 and V is TRBV19; D might be TRBD1 (5 bases). Germline V gene sequence: CDR1 LNHDA, CDR2 SQIVND (reference sequence). Trimming removed 4 bases at V and 0 bases at J, with 14 bases between. This CDR3 region has 16 residues. Here the CDR3 DNA reads TGTGCCAGTAGTAGGACGGGCAGGGCAAGCACAGATACGCAGTATTTT. It translates to CASSRTGRASTDTQYF.

The chain combines TRBV28 with TRBJ2-5; 10 bases map to TRBD1. V shed 1 base and J 5 bases; nucleotides not matched to a gene: 16. The CDR3 length is 19 residues. Germline V lookup: CDR1 MDHEN, CDR2 SYDVKM. This CDR3 is CASSLFNPGQGMVWETQYF. The CDR3 coding sequence is TGTGCCAGCAGTTTATTCAACCCGGGACAGGGGATGGTGTGGGAGACCCAGTACTTC. Based on the CDR3 plus reference TRBV28 and TRBJ2-5, the full variable domain is DVKVTQSSRYLVKRTGEKVFLECVQDMDHENMFWYRQDPGLGLRLIYFSYDVKMKEKGDIPEGYSVSREKKERFSLILESASTNQTSMYLCASSLFNPGQGMVWETQYFGPGTRLLVL.

The chain has TRBV6-2 or TRBV6-3 and TRBJ2-7; 7 bases agree with TRBD2. Germline values: CDR1 MNHEY, CDR2 SVGEGT. V was pared by 6 bases and J by 2 bases, with 7 bases of the junction left unmatched. The CDR3 is 14 residues long. The CDR3 protein is CASSLYGGTYEQYV. Written as DNA, the CDR3 is TGTGCCAGCAGCCTCTACGGGGGGACCTACGAGCAGTACGTC.

The V gene is TRBV28, the J gene TRBJ2-2; tentatively, D is TRBD2 (7 bases). Germline CDR1 MDHEN, CDR2 SYDVKM. The CDR3 runs to 15 residues. V was pared by 5 bases and J by 4 bases, with 14 bases between. CDR3 in amino acids: CASSLGGAGTGELFF. For the CDR3, the DNA is TGTGCCAGCAGTCTAGGGGGGGCGGGCACCGGGGAGCTGTTTTTT.

This clone was seen a few times. The chain employs TRBV5-1 and TRBJ1-6; D remains ambiguous. The CDR3 is 13 residues long. Trimming removed 2 bases at V and 8 bases at J, with 8 bases between. Looked up from germline, CDR1 is SGHRS and CDR2 is YFSETQ. CDR3 residues: CASSLAGYSPLHF. In DNA, the CDR3 is TGCGCCAGCAGCTTAGCGGGCTATTCACCCCTCCACTTT. The full variable domain, completed using reference TRBV5-1 and TRBJ1-6, is KAGVTQTPRYLIKTRGQQVTLSCSPISGHRSVSWYQQTPGQGLQFLFEYFSETQRNKGNFPGRFSGRQFSNSRSEMNVSTLELGDSALYLCASSLAGYSPLHFGNGTRLTVT.

This rearrangement joins TRBV28 to TRBJ2-7; 7 nucleotides match TRBD2. Germline loops: CDR1 MDHEN, CDR2 SYDVKM. The CDR3 totals 14 residues. V lost 3 bases and J lost 0; bases outside the gene matches: 2. The DNA for the CDR3 is TGTGCCAGCAGTTTGGGAGGGGCCTCCTACGAGCAGTACGTC. Protein: CASSLGGASYEQYV.

This clone was detected once. The chain links TRBV30 to TRBJ1-2; D is uncertain. This CDR3 has 12 residues. Germline loops: CDR1 GTSNPN, CDR2 SVGIG (reference sequence). Deletions cut 8 bases from V and 8 bases from J, with 18 bases between. The CDR3 nucleotides read TGTGCCCGCCGCTCCCAAACCGACGGCTACACCTTC. It codes for CARRSQTDGYTF.

The chain carries TRBV6-2 or TRBV6-3 and TRBJ1-5; D is ambiguous. Germline CDR1 is MNHEY and CDR2 is SVGEGT. Trimming cost V 3 bases and J 4 bases, with 10 bases left between them. The CDR3 is 14 residues long. For the CDR3, the DNA is TGTGCCAGCAGTTATGCCACAGTTAATCAGCCCCAGCATTTT. Encoded protein: CASSYATVNQPQHF.

This clone appeared a few times. The J gene is TRBJ2-2, the V gene TRBV5-4; D uncertain. The V gene's germline CDR1 is SGHNT and CDR2 YYREEE (reference sequence). This CDR3 region has 12 residues. Trimming pared 4 bases from V and 5 bases from J, leaving 6 bases between. CDR3 protein: CASSVYTGELFF. In DNA, the CDR3 is TGTGCCAGCAGCGTCTATACCGGGGAGCTGTTTTTT.

V and J are TRBV4-3 and TRBJ1-1; 7 nucleotides line up with TRBD1. Germline V gives CDR1 LGHNA, CDR2 YSLEER. CDR3 length: 14 residues. Trimming took 4 bases from V and 4 from J; bases not matched to a gene: 6. The DNA of the CDR3 is TGCGCCAGCAGCCCGTTCCAGGGGGGCACTGAAGCTTTCTTT. Protein sequence: CASSPFQGGTEAFF.